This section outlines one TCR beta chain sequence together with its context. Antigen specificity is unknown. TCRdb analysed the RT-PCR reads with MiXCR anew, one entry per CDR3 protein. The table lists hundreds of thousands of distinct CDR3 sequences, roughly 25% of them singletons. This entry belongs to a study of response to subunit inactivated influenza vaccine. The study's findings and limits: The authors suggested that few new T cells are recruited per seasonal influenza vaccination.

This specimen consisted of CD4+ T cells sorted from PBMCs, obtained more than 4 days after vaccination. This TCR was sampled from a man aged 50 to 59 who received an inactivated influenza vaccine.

CDR3 protein: CAIRTGPIYNEQFF. For the CDR3, the DNA is TGTGCCATCAGAACAGGGCCGATTTACAATGAGCAGTTCTTC. The chain links TRBV10-3 to TRBJ2-1; D perhaps matches TRBD1 (6 bases). Germline V gene lookup returns CDR1 ENHRY and CDR2 SYGVKD. The CDR3 runs to 14 residues. The germline V and J ends were trimmed by 6 bases and 4 bases, with 13 bases remaining between them.